This T cell receptor (beta chain) was recorded in a study of cytomegalovirus exposure and HLA in healthy donors. The study's findings and limits: Most TCR sequences were rare, but some public TCRs occurred in many donors.

Researchers ran the PCR with 60 Vbeta and 13 Jbeta primers. TCRdb keeps only in-frame clones here, not all; method: immunoSEQ multiplex PCR. The table has 150,000 to 200,000 clones, around four fifths seen once. Of note for this clone: No antigen is known for it.

This sequence was found in a young man in good health and CMV-seronegative. The sequenced material came from PBMCs.

The CDR3 sequence: CASRPTSYNEQFF. The DNA for the CDR3 is TGTGCCAGCAGGCCTACGAGTTACAATGAGCAGTTCTTC. The chain couples TRBV5-5 to TRBJ2-1; no clear D gene. Germline V lookup: CDR1 SGHKS, CDR2 YYEKEE (reference sequence). The CDR3 length is 13 residues. Trimming took off 5 bases at V and 4 bases at J, with 10 bases between the two ends.